This TCR beta chain is from a study of T cells in Graves' hyperthyroidism and ophthalmopathy. General study results and limits: The majority of expanded thyroid clonotypes above 0.001 also appeared in blood.

There were TCR beta CDR3 regions amplified from RNA transcripts. Initially, a first-round RT-PCR of the TCR CDR3 employed the HTBI primer set. TCRdb re-analysed the multiplex PCR reads in MiXCR, keeping a single row per CDR3 protein. The table has approximately 720,000 distinct CDR3 sequences, roughly a sixth seen once. Pregnant or lactating patients were excluded, as were those with uncontrolled infection or other autoimmune disease. This CDR3 spans 15 amino acids. The trim removed 4 bases at V and 3 bases at J, leaving 6 bases unmatched. The germline gives CDR1 MDHEN, CDR2 SYDVKM. Remarks on this clonotype: Its antigen is currently unknown.

The sequence came from a woman between 50 and 59 years old with Graves' hyperthyroidism that later progressed to Graves' ophthalmopathy. Sequences were obtained from blood. This chain uses TRBV28 with TRBJ1-5, with TRBD1 matching over 7 bases. For the CDR3, the DNA is TGTGCCAGCAGTTCAGGGGGTAGGAACAATCAGCCCCAGCATTTT. Translation: CASSSGGRNNQPQHF.